This record concerns one T cell receptor (beta chain) sequence. The antigen is undetermined. Measured with immunoSEQ multiplex PCR; TCRdb has only the in-frame clones, and not every one. The sample carries about 50,000 clones, 83% recorded once. The CDR3 has 14 amino acids. The germline gives CDR1 LNHNV, CDR2 YYDKDF (reference sequence). Trimming cost V 0 bases and J 4 bases, with 10 bases left between them. The data stem from a study of lymphopenia after photon versus proton radiotherapy. Study-level findings and limits: Proton therapy kept repertoires fairly stable, unlike photons, which gained effector/memory cells. Post-nadir TCR diversity decline inversely tracked overall survival among those who died.

The specimen was peripheral blood, collected from a patient treated with photon-based radiotherapy. This TCR came from a middle-aged man with gastric cancer. The J gene is TRBJ2-7, the V gene TRBV15; D ambiguous. CDR3 loop: CATSRDPLVYEQYF. DNA of the CDR3: TGTGCCACCAGCAGAGATCCCCTCGTTTACGAGCAGTACTTC.